Following are 3 T cell receptor beta chains from one sample sequenced in a study of early T cells in non-severe SARS-CoV-2 infection. TCRdb reanalysed the 5' RACE reads using MiXCR and keeps one entry per CDR3 protein. Of approximately 99,000 distinct CDR3 sequences listed, around 10% are singletons. Input material: whole blood. These receptors originate from an adult who was a healthcare worker with PCR-confirmed SARS-CoV-2 infection or an uninfected control (not recorded which).

The V gene is TRBV13, the J gene TRBJ1-1; D gene unclear. V was trimmed by 3 bases and J by 7 bases, leaving 12 bases between them. Germline CDR1 PRHDT, CDR2 FYEKMQ (reference sequence). There are 13 residues in the CDR3. CDR3 protein: CASSFGYNDEAFF. DNA for the CDR3: TGTGCCAGCAGCTTTGGATACAACGATGAAGCTTTCTTT.

The chain joins TRBV20-1 to TRBJ2-3; D not resolved. Germline CDR1 DFQATT, CDR2 SNEGSKA (reference sequence). The CDR3 extends over 15 amino acids. The CDR3 DNA reads as TGCGGAACCCTCCTCTCCGGGTTGGTGACAGATACGCAGTATTTT. Protein product: CGTLLSGLVTDTQYF.

This clonotype was seen ten or more times. The chain is built from TRBV20-1 and TRBJ2-5; 11 bases fit TRBD2. The germline gives CDR1 DFQATT, CDR2 SNEGSKA (reference sequence). V gave up 6 bases and J gave up 5 bases; unmatched junction bases: 8. CDR3 length: 14 amino acids. The CDR3 region has the DNA TGCAGTGCCCGGTTAGCGGGGGGGCTGGAGACCCAGTACTTC. Residues: CSARLAGGLETQYF.